This record looks at one T cell receptor (beta chain) sequence and its context. Its antigen is not identified. The data belong to a study of shared clonotypes between healthy human individuals. Study findings and constraints: Shared clonotypes across all four donors exceeded non-shared ones in generation probability.

Study processing details: ImmunoSEQ gave junction-only sequences without quality scores, so filtering differed. Profiled with immunoSEQ multiplex PCR; TCRdb holds only in-frame clones, not every one. The DNA was the basis for D and trimming; V, J and clone size are from that table. Counted here are 650,000 to 750,000 clones, around 72% occurring once; the ten biggest clones make up roughly 1.8%. The CDR3 is 13 residues long. The V gene lost 4 bases and the J gene lost 6 bases, with 11 bases spanning the gap. Germline CDR1 and CDR2: SGHRS and YFSETQ. The chain joins TRBV5-1 to TRBJ2-4; D is possibly TRBD1 (6 bases). This receptor was identified in a woman aged 25 to 39 in good health. The sequencing sample was made of memory CD4+ T cells sorted from blood. Subset given: CD45RA-negative fraction. The CDR3, as DNA: TGCGCCAGCAGCCCGGACAGCACAAACATTCAGTACTTC. Translated, it gives CASSPDSTNIQYF.